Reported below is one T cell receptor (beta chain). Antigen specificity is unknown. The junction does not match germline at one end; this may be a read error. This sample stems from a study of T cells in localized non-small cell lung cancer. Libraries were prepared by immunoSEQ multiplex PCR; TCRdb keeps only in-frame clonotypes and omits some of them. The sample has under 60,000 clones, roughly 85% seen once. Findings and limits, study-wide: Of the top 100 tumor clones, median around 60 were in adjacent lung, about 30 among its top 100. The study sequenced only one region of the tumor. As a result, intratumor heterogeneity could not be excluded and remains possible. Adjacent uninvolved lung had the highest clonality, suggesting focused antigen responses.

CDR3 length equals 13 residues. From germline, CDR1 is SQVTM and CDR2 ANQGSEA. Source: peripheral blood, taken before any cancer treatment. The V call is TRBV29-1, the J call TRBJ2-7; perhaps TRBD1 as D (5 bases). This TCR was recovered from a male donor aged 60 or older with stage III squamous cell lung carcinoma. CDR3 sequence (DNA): TGCAGCGTTCAAGAGACAGTAGGGCGCGAGCAGTACTTC. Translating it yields CSVQETVGREQYF.